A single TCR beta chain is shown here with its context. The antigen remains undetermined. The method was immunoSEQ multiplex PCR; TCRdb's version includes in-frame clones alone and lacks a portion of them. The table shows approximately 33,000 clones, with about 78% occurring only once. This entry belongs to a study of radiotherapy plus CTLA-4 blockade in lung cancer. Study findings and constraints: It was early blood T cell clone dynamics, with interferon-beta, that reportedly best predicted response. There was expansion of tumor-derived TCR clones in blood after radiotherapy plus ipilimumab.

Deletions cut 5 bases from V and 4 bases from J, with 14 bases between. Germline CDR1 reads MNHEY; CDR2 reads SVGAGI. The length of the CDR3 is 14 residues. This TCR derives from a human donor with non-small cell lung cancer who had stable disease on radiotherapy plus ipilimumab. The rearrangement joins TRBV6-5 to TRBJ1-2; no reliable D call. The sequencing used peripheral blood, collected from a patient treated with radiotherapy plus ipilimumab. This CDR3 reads CASSTSGGPYGYTF. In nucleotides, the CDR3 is TGTGCCAGCAGTACCTCCGGCGGACCCTATGGCTACACCTTC.